This T cell receptor beta chain was obtained from a study of siplizumab effects on memory and regulatory T cells. Whole-study results and caveats: Alloreactive sequences tracing back to unstimulated CD4+ memory cells were significantly reduced by siplizumab.

This table comes from immunoSEQ multiplex PCR, and its TCRdb copy is limited to in-frame clones, with some not included. The sample contains under 130,000 clones, about 93% of which appear only once. About this clone: Its antigen is not identified.

The junction had 4 bases not matched to a gene; V was cut back by 2 bases and J by 1 base. The CDR3 runs to 15 residues. Germline V lookup: CDR1 SGHNT, CDR2 YYREEE (reference sequence). The clonotype comes from a human donor in good health. What was sequenced was CD4+ T cells sorted from blood. The chain uses TRBV5-4 and TRBJ2-3; 7 bases fit TRBD2. The CDR3 loop is CASSFGTTGTDTQYF. CDR3 nucleotides: TGTGCCAGCAGCTTCGGGACTACCGGCACAGATACGCAGTATTTT.